These 19 T cell receptor beta chains originate from one sample sequenced in a study of blood T cells in healthy people across ages (dated by TCRdb to between 2014 and 2017). The method behind the library was 5' RACE. Sequencing instrument: Illumina HiSeq 2500. A second PCR of roughly 7 to 12 cycles was run with a J-beta primer mix and a sample-barcoded 5' primer. Using fastp at Q25 and MiXCR, TCRdb reprocessed the public reads and kept productive beta chains. Rows with a matching CDR3 protein are joined into one entry that keeps the most common DNA and genes. This sample lists fewer than 1,200,000 distinct CDR3 sequences; 25% were detected once. The ten largest clones add up to about 0.8% of the sample. These data also formed part of another study, on T cells of mothers and their children.

Sequencing used blood. These receptors all come from a girl aged 2-9 years in good health.

The rearrangement joins TRBV12-3 or TRBV12-4 to TRBJ2-4, with a weak D call TRBD2 (6 bases). V was trimmed by 1 base and J by 8 bases, leaving 15 bases between them. The CDR3 has 15 amino acids. CDR3 in DNA: TGTGCCAGCAGTTTAGATAGCGGTCCTGCGGACATTCAGTACTTC. It yields the protein CASSLDSGPADIQYF.

This chain connects TRBV7-9 to TRBJ1-2; the D is unclear. This CDR3 region has 13 residues. V was shortened by 8 bases and J by 0 bases, with 10 bases between the two germline ends. Germline V CDR1 and CDR2: SEHNR, FQNEAQ (reference sequence). CDR3 sequence reads: CASQAVTNYGYTF. The CDR3 DNA reads as TGTGCCAGCCAAGCGGTGACTAACTATGGCTACACCTTC. Looking up the rest from reference TRBV7-9 and TRBJ1-2 gives the full variable domain: DTGVSQNPRHKITKRGQNVTFRCDPISEHNRLYWYRQTLGQGPEFLTYFQNEAQLEKSRLLSDRFSAERPKGSFSTLEIQRTEQGDSAMYLCASQAVTNYGYTFGSGTRLTVV.

V usage is TRBV4-2 and J usage is TRBJ2-1; no clear D. Trimming took 3 bases from V and 0 from J, leaving 9 bases between them. The CDR3 runs 15 residues. In germline, CDR1 is LGHNA, CDR2 YNFKEQ. CDR3 residues: CASSQPKGSYNEQFF. In nucleotides, the CDR3 is TGTGCCAGCAGCCAGCCGAAGGGCTCCTACAATGAGCAGTTCTTC.

This chain uses TRBV5-1 with TRBJ2-1, with TRBD2 matching 14 bases. CDR1 is SGHRS, CDR2 YFSETQ, per germline. This CDR3 spans 15 amino acids. Losses at the gene ends were 0 bases for V and 12 bases for J; bases not matched to a gene: 5. CDR3 sequence (DNA): TGCGCCAGCAGCTTGGGACTAGCGGGAGGGACAGGGCAGTTCTTC. Translation: CASSLGLAGGTGQFF. Variable domain in full (rest from reference TRBV5-1 and TRBJ2-1): KAGVTQTPRYLIKTRGQQVTLSCSPISGHRSVSWYQQTPGQGLQFLFEYFSETQRNKGNFPGRFSGRQFSNSRSEMNVSTLELGDSALYLCASSLGLAGGTGQFFGPGTRLTVL.

This CDR3 reads CASSNRSTARVNTEAFF. As DNA, the CDR3 is TGTGCCAGCAGCAATAGGTCTACCGCTAGGGTGAACACTGAAGCTTTCTTT. V is TRBV21-1 and J is TRBJ1-1. TRBV21-1 is classified as a pseudogene. This CDR3 has 17 amino acids.

This clonotype appeared a few times. The V call is TRBV2, the J call TRBJ1-5; 7 positions match TRBD1. Trimming at V came to 8 bases and at J to 2 bases, leaving 6 bases not matched to a gene. CDR1 and CDR2 (germline): SNHLY, FYNNEI. This CDR3 is built from 14 residues. The DNA of the CDR3 is TGTGCCAGCGGTCAGGGGGTGGGCAATCAGCCCCAGCATTTT. Its translation is CASGQGVGNQPQHF.

In this sample, this clonotype turned up a few times. The rearrangement joins TRBV12-3 or TRBV12-4 to TRBJ2-3; TRBD1 agrees at 7 bases. The CDR3 runs to 16 residues. The junction had 10 bases not matched to a gene; V was cut back by 3 bases and J by 4 bases. CDR3 amino acids: CASSFKPTGDADTQYF. CDR3 sequence (DNA): TGTGCCAGCAGTTTCAAGCCCACAGGGGATGCAGATACGCAGTATTTT.

This clonotype occurred a few times. The chain is built from TRBV6-5 and TRBJ2-3, with 8 bases lining up with TRBD2. V gave up 6 bases and J gave up 3 bases; unmatched junction bases: 8. In germline, CDR1 is MNHEY, CDR2 SVGAGI. The CDR3 is 15 residues long. CDR3 nucleotides: TGTGCCAGCAGCGGGGGGGCTCTTCGTACAGATACGCAGTATTTT. It translates to CASSGGALRTDTQYF.

The chain links TRBV12-5 to TRBJ2-7; D could derive from TRBD1 or TRBD2 (5 bases each). The CDR3 totals 17 residues. Per the germline V gene, CDR1 is LGHNT and CDR2 is FRNRAP. Trimming stripped 1 base from V and 1 base from J, with 17 bases between. CDR3 DNA: TGTGCTAGTGGTTTGGCCTACGTGGGGGATCATTCCTACGAGCAGTACTTC. It is translated as CASGLAYVGDHSYEQYF. Using reference TRBV12-5 and TRBJ2-7 for the parts outside the CDR3, the full variable domain is DARVTQTPRHKVTEMGQEVTMRCQPILGHNTVFWYRQTMMQGLELLAYFRNRAPLDDSGMPKDRFSAEMPDATLATLKIQPSEPRDSAVYFCASGLAYVGDHSYEQYFGPGTRLTVT.

The chain links TRBV3-1 to TRBJ2-1; 9 nucleotides line up with TRBD2. CDR1 and CDR2 from the germline V gene are LGHDT and YNNKEL (reference sequence). The trim removed 4 bases at V and 9 bases at J, leaving 7 bases unmatched. This CDR3 has 14 residues. CDR3 in DNA: TGTGCCAGCAGCCTACTAGCGGGTAAGGGTGAGCAGTTCTTC. Its protein product is CASSLLAGKGEQFF.

The chain combines TRBV20-1 with TRBJ1-2, with a possible D match to TRBD1 (6 bases). Trimming removed 0 bases at V and 2 bases at J, with 13 bases between. Per the germline V gene, CDR1 is DFQATT and CDR2 is SNEGSKA (reference sequence). The CDR3 consists of 15 residues. CDR3 nucleotides: TGCAGTGCTAGAGATCTCCAGGGGCCAAACTATGGCTACACCTTC. This encodes CSARDLQGPNYGYTF.

Details on this clonotype: No conserved phenylalanine or tryptophan is present at the end of the CDR3, so a read error is the likely explanation. V is TRBV7-7 and J is TRBJ2-1; D gene ambiguous. This CDR3 is built from 15 residues. CDR1 SSHAT and CDR2 FNYEAQ come from the germline V gene (reference sequence). CDR3 nucleotide sequence: TGTGCTAGCAGCGTTCTGAGGAGCTCCTACAATGAGCAGTTCTCC. As protein: CASSVLRSSYNEQFS.

V gene TRBV5-1 combines with J gene TRBJ2-5; TRBD2 is a possible D gene (6 bases). Trimming took 4 bases from V and 4 from J, leaving 14 bases between them. Germline lookup yields CDR1 SGHRS and CDR2 YFSETQ. The CDR3 spans 14 residues. The CDR3 coding sequence is TGCGCCAGCAGCGTGGCGGAGGGCCGAGAGACCCAGTACTTC. Residues: CASSVAEGRETQYF. Drawing the rest from reference TRBV5-1 and TRBJ2-5, the complete variable domain is KAGVTQTPRYLIKTRGQQVTLSCSPISGHRSVSWYQQTPGQGLQFLFEYFSETQRNKGNFPGRFSGRQFSNSRSEMNVSTLELGDSALYLCASSVAEGRETQYFGPGTRLLVL.

The chain is built from TRBV3-1 and TRBJ2-5; no reliable D call. Trimming took 1 base from V and 3 from J, leaving 9 bases between them. This CDR3 has 14 amino acids. The V gene's germline CDR1 is LGHDT and CDR2 YNNKEL (reference sequence). The CDR3 bases are TGTGCCAGCAGCCAAGCGATAGAGAAAGAGACCCAGTACTTC. It is translated as CASSQAIEKETQYF.

The CDR3 loop is CSVEGRTNYGYTF. In DNA, the CDR3 is TGCAGCGTTGAAGGTCGCACTAACTATGGCTACACCTTC. This chain uses TRBV29-1 with TRBJ1-2; D not resolved. Trimming shortened V by 1 base and J by 0 bases, and 6 bases separated the two germline ends. Germline V CDR1 and CDR2: SQVTM, ANQGSEA. This CDR3 region has 13 residues. Combining the CDR3 with reference TRBV29-1 and TRBJ1-2 gives the whole variable domain SAVISQKPSRDICQRGTSLTIQCQVDSQVTMMFWYRQQPGQSLTLIATANQGSEATYESGFVIDKFPISRPNLTFSTLTVSNMSPEDSSIYLCSVEGRTNYGYTFGSGTRLTVV.

In its sample, this clonotype was seen a few times. This chain connects TRBV7-9 to TRBJ2-1, with a weak D call TRBD1 (6 bases). From germline, CDR1 is SEHNR and CDR2 FQNEAQ (reference sequence). CDR3 length: 14 amino acids. V was pared by 3 bases and J by 3 bases, with 9 bases between. The CDR3 sequence is CASSFEQGYNEQFF. The DNA for the CDR3 is TGTGCCAGCAGCTTTGAACAGGGCTACAATGAGCAGTTCTTC.

The chain links TRBV5-1 to TRBJ1-1, with a tentative D call TRBD1 (6 bases). The CDR3 totals 16 residues. The germline gives CDR1 SGHRS, CDR2 YFSETQ. The ends were cut back, 3 bases at V and 1 base at J, with 16 bases in the middle. The CDR3 is CASSSHTGGSNTEAFF. CDR3 coding DNA: TGCGCCAGCAGCTCCCACACGGGGGGCTCGAACACTGAAGCTTTCTTT. Based on the CDR3 plus reference TRBV5-1 and TRBJ1-1, the full variable domain is KAGVTQTPRYLIKTRGQQVTLSCSPISGHRSVSWYQQTPGQGLQFLFEYFSETQRNKGNFPGRFSGRQFSNSRSEMNVSTLELGDSALYLCASSSHTGGSNTEAFFGQGTRLTVV.

The chain couples TRBV3-1 to TRBJ2-5; no clear D gene. The CDR3 extends over 13 amino acids. Germline CDR1 reads LGHDT; CDR2 reads YNNKEL (reference sequence). Trimming left V 2 bases short and J 5 bases short, with 9 bases between. The CDR3 coding sequence is TGTGCCAGCAGCCAACCCGTAGGGGAGACCCAGTACTTC. Translation gives CASSQPVGETQYF.

The CDR3 region is CASSLEGALTWNTEAFF. Here the CDR3 DNA reads TGTGCCAGCAGTTTAGAAGGGGCCCTGACCTGGAACACTGAAGCTTTCTTT. This chain connects TRBV27 to TRBJ1-1, with D possibly TRBD1 on 5 matching bases. The CDR3 consists of 17 residues. V was clipped by 2 bases and J by 1 base, with 17 bases between them. Germline loops: CDR1 MNHEY, CDR2 SMNVEV (reference sequence).